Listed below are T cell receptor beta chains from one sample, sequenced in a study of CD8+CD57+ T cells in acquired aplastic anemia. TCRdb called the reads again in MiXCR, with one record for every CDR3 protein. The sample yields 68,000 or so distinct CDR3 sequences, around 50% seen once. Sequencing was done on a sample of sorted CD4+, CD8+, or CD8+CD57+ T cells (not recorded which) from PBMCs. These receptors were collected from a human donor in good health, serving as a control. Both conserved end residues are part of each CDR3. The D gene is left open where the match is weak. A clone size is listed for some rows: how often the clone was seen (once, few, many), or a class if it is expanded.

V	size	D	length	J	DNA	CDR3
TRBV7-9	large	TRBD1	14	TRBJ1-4	TGTGCCAGCAGCTTAGGGGGGACAGCTGAAAAACTGTTTTTT	CASSLGGTAEKLFF
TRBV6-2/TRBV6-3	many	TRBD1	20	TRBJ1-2	TGTGCCAGCAGTTACCTTCGGACAGGCTACCTTGGGACCCCTACTTATGGCTACACCTTC	CASSYLRTGYLGTPTYGYTF
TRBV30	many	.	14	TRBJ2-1	TGTGCCTGGAGTGACGGGATCTCCTACAATGAGCAGTTCTTC	CAWSDGISYNEQFF
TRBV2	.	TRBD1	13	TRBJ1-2	TGTGCCAGCGGCGACAGGGGGGACTTTGGCTACACCTTC	CASGDRGDFGYTF
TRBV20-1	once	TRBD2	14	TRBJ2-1	TGCAGTGCTAGCGCGGGAGGGGACTACAATGAGCAGTTCTTC	CSASAGGDYNEQFF
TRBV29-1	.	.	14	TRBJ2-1	TGCAGCGTTGACGGGTCTTCAGGCTACAATGAGCAGTTCTTC	CSVDGSSGYNEQFF
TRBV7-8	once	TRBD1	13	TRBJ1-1	TGTGCCAGCAGCTTAGTACAGGGGACTGAAGCTTTCTTT	CASSLVQGTEAFF
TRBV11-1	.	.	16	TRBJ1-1	TGTGCCAGCAGCTCCTCCGAGAGGGCCTTGAACACTGAAGCTTTCTTT	CASSSSERALNTEAFF
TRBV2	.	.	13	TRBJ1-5	TGTGCCAGCAGTGACAGACAGAATCAGCCCCAGCATTTT	CASSDRQNQPQHF
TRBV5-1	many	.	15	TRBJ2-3	TGCGCCAGCAGCAGAACAGGACTGATCACAGATACGCAGTATTTT	CASSRTGLITDTQYF
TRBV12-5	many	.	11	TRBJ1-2	TGTGCTAGTGGTCAGGGTTATGGCTACACCTTC	CASGQGYGYTF
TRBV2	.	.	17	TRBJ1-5	TGTGCCAGCAGTGATGGGCCGCGGATCCTTAGCAATCAGCCCCAGCATTTT	CASSDGPRILSNQPQHF
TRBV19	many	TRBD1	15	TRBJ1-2	TGTGCCAGTAGTAACGCCTACAGGGGGGGTTATGGCTACACCTTC	CASSNAYRGGYGYTF
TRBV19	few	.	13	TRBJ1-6	TGTGCCAGCCGACATGGGTATAATTCACCCCTCCACTTT	CASRHGYNSPLHF
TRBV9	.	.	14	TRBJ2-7	TGTGCCAGCAGCGTTCGCCCCCAGGCGGGGGAGCAGTACTTC	CASSVRPQAGEQYF
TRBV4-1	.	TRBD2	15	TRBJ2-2	TGCGCCAGCAGCCAAGAGTGGGGGGGAGGCGGGGAGCTGTTTTTT	CASSQEWGGGGELFF
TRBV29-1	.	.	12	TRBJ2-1	TGCAGCGTTGACACCCCAGGGAGTGAGCAGTTCTTC	CSVDTPGSEQFF
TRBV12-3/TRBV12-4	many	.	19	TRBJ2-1	TGTGCCAGCCCTAAACCCTGGGCCGTCGTAAAAAGCTCCTACAATGAGCAGTTCTTC	CASPKPWAVVKSSYNEQFF
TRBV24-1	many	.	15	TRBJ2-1	TGTGCCACCAGTGACCCCCGTTGGGGGTTCGATGAGCAGTTCTTC	CATSDPRWGFDEQFF
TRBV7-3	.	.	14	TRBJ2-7	TGTGCCAGCAGCTTGACAGGGGAGGGCTACGAGCAGTACTTC	CASSLTGEGYEQYF
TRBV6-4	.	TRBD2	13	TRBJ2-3	TGTGCCAGCAGTGAACAGCGGGGAGATACGCAGTATTTT	CASSEQRGDTQYF
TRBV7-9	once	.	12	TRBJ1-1	TGTGCCAGCAGCGGAACCGGCACTGAAGCTTTCTTT	CASSGTGTEAFF
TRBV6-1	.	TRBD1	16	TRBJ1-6	TGTGCCAGCAGGAGAACGTCCGGGACAGGGGGCTCCCCAGTCCACTTT	CASRRTSGTGGSPVHF
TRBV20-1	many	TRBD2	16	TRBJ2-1	TGCAGTGCTAGAGATATAGCGGGGGAAAATTACAATGAGCAGTTCTTC	CSARDIAGENYNEQFF
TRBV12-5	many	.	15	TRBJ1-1	TGTGCTAGTGGTTTGGATACGGGACATATGACTGAAGCTTTCTTT	CASGLDTGHMTEAFF
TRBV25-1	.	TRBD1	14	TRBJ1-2	TGTGCCAGCAGTGAATGGGACAGGGCGCGGGGCTACACCTTC	CASSEWDRARGYTF
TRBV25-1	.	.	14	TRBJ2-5	TGTGCCAGCAGTTATACACAGGGTCGGAAGACCCAGTACTTC	CASSYTQGRKTQYF
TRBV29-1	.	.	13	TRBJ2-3	TGCAGCGTCCATGGCGCAGACACAGATACGCAGTATTTT	CSVHGADTDTQYF
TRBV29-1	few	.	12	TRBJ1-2	TGCAGCGCCCAGGGAGGGGTTAGCGGCTACACCTTC	CSAQGGVSGYTF